This TCR beta chain was retrieved from a study of blood T cell repertoires in COVID-19 (dated by TCRdb to 2018 to 2021). General notes on the study: Samples from collaborators originated in the United States, Italy and Spain and spanned both the acute and convalescent phases of COVID-19. Where HLA class I and class II types were available, the types were taken from metadata supplied by the sample provider, not from assay-based typing. Deeply sampled blood TCRbeta repertoires from subjects exposed to, actively infected with, or recovered from COVID-19 were included in the dataset. A de-identified subject ID, COVID-19 status, age in years and sex were almost always included in the sample metadata. The samples were drawn from the first 160 participants of the ongoing ImmuneRACE study and from 950 to 1,500 subjects provided by 6 global collaborators. The prospective study material was composed of cDNA or gDNA derived from T cells, B-cell-depleted T cells, or PBMCs. A freely available public database, intended as a resource for researchers studying the immune response to SARS-CoV-2, is where the repertoires were released.

TCRbeta CDR3 regions were amplified from genomic DNA by means of the immunoSEQ Assay, a bias-controlled multiplex PCR. Turning to the authors' computational methods: Within the assay, amplification of reference gene primers was used to estimate how many nucleated cells each sample contained. To quantify the absolute abundance of each unique TCRbeta CDR3 rearrangement, sequence reads were collapsed and filtered. For each sample, productive Simpson clonality was calculated as the square root of Simpson's diversity index across productive rearrangements. TCRdb provides this immuneACCESS table in a form limited to in-frame rearrangements. Some clones are lacking; in checked studies, under half of them reflect an unresolved V gene, and why the rest are absent is not known. V, J and clone size are those of that table, while D and trimming were read from the DNA. For this sample the table gives 250,000 to 300,000 clones, of which 88% were detected only once. The biggest ten clones account for about 11% of the sample.

This clone was seen only once. The target of this receptor is not known. Base quality data are lacking; no much larger clone is found one base away. Results the study describes overall, beyond this receptor: The amount of clinical and demographic metadata varied by source and participant and was provided uncurated.

CDR1 and CDR2, per the germline V gene, are SQVTM and ANQGSEA. The CDR3 numbers 12 residues from cysteine through phenylalanine. Only the CDR3 DNA is retained, 36 bases long and in frame from the first base. V is cut back by 6 bases and J by 7 bases, with 8 bases in the junction unmatched. One collaborating source in Seattle enrolled patients during active infection and followed them longitudinally through the course of disease. Whole blood was collected in K2EDTA tubes by collaborating institutions according to the institutions' own protocols. For TCRbeta analysis, collaborators shipped samples as frozen whole blood, isolated PBMCs, or DNA extracted from either of those sample types.

The sequenced sample consisted of peripheral blood. Recombination joined TRBV29-1 with TRBJ1-1; 7 nucleotides in the junction match TRBD1. The TCR sequence derives from a woman aged 25 to 45 with COVID-19, enrolled during active disease. CDR3 loop: CSVRRGESEAFF. Read as DNA, the sequence is TGCAGCGTCCGCAGGGGGGAGAGTGAAGCTTTCTTT.